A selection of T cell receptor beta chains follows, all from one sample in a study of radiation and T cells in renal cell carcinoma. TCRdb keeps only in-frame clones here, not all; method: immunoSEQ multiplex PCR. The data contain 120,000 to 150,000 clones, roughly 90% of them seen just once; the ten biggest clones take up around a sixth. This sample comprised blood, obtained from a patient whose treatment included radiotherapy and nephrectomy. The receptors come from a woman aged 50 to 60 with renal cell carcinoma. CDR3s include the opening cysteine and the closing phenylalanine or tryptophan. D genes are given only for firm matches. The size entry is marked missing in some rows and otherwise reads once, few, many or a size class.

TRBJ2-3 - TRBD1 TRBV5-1 TGCGCCAGCAGCTTCCGGGACAGGGGCACAGATACGCAGTATTTT CASSFRDRGTDTQYF
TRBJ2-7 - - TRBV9 TGTGCCAGCAGCGTAGGGGCTAGCGCGTCCTACGAGCAGTACTTC CASSVGASASYEQYF
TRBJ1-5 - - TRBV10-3 TGTGCCATCAGTATTGAGGGGGACAATCAGCCCCAGCATTTT CAISIEGDNQPQHF
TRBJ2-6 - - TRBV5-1 TGCGCCAGCAGCTTGCGCTCGGGGCAGCCCTCTGGGGCCAACGTCCTGACTTTC CASSLRSGQPSGANVLTF
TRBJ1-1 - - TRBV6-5 TGTGCCAGCAACCCGGCAAGGAGGAACACTGAAGCTTTCTTT CASNPARRNTEAFF
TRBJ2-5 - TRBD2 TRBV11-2 TGTGCCAGCAGCCCCAATTGGTGGCGGGAGGCCCAAGAGACCCAGTACTTC CASSPNWWREAQETQYF
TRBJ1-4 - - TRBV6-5 TGTGCCAGCAGTTATGACGACAAGGACGGCGAAAAACTGTTTTTT CASSYDDKDGEKLFF
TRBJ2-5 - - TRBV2 TGTGCCAGCGGGGAGACCCAGTACTTC CASGETQYF
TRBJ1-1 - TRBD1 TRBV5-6 TGTGCCAGCAGCGCGGGGACAGGGGGGTTAGGGAACACTGAAGCTTTCTTT CASSAGTGGLGNTEAFF
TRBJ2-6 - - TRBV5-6 TGTGCCAGCAGCTTCTCTGGGGCCAACGTCCTGACTTTC CASSFSGANVLTF
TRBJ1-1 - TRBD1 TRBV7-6 TGTGCCAGCAGCCCGACAGGGTTGGCCACTGAAGCTTTCTTT CASSPTGLATEAFF
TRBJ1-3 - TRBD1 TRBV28 TGTGCCAGCAGCAGGGGACAGCCAATCTCTGGAAACACCATATATTTT CASSRGQPISGNTIYF
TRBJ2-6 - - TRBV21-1 TGTGCCAGCAGCAACCGGGACAGGGGGCGGTCTAGCTCTGGGGCCAACGTCCTGACTTTC CASSNRDRGRSSSGANVLTF
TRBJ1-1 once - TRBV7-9 TGTGCCACCCGACTGCTCCTGAACACTGAAGCTTTCTTT CATRLLLNTEAFF
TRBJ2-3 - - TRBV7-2 TGTGCCAGCTCGGTTCTTGGCACAGATACGCAGTATTTT CASSVLGTDTQYF
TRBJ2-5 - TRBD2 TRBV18 TGTGCCAGCTCACCACCGACTAGCGCCCAAGAGACCCAGTACTTC CASSPPTSAQETQYF
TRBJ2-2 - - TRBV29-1 TGCAGCGTTGGGGGGCGGCACACCGGGGAGCTGTTTTTT CSVGGRHTGELFF
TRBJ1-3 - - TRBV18 TGTGCCAGCTCACCACCGACCCGCATTAGAGGAAACACCATATATTTT CASSPPTRIRGNTIYF
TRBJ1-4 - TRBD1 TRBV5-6 TGTGCCAGCAGCGACCAGGGGGCGGGCAATGAAAAACTGTTTTTT CASSDQGAGNEKLFF
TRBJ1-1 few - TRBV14 TGTGCCAGCAGCGGGGTCAACACTGAAGCTTTCTTT CASSGVNTEAFF
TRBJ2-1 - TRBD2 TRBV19 TGTGCCAGTAGTACAAAGGGACTAGCGGACTCAGTGCAGTTCTTC CASSTKGLADSVQFF
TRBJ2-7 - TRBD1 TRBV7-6 TGTGCCAGCAGCTCCCCTAGACAGGGGGCAGGGGAGCAGTACTTC CASSSPRQGAGEQYF
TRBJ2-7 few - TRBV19 TGTGCCAGTAGCGAGCGGAGTGCCTACGAGCAGTACTTC CASSERSAYEQYF
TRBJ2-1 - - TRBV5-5 TGTGCCAGCACCTTTCGAGGGCGGGGGCGAAATGAAGAGCAGTTCTTC CASTFRGRGRNEEQFF
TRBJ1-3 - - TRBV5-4 TGTGCCAGCAGCTCCAACCGGGATTTTGGAAACACCATATATTTT CASSSNRDFGNTIYF
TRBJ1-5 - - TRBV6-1 TGTGCCAGGGGGACGGGGACCTCCAATCAGCCCCAGCATTTT CARGTGTSNQPQHF
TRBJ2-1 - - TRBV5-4 TGTGCCAGCAGCTTGGGCCCAGGTTTCAACAATGAGCAGTTCTTC CASSLGPGFNNEQFF
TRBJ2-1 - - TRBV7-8 TGTGCCAGCAGCTTAGGTCTGCGGGGAGGAGATGAGCAGTTCTTC CASSLGLRGGDEQFF
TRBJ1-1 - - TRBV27 TGTGCCAGCAGTTTATTTGGGGGGGGCCCTCCTGAAGCTTTCTTT CASSLFGGGPPEAFF
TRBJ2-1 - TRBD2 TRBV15 TGTGCCACCAGTAGGGAGGGCTCCTACAATGAGCAGTTCTTC CATSREGSYNEQFF
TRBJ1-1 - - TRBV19 TGTGCCAGTAGTATAATGCTGACTGAAGCTTTCTTT CASSIMLTEAFF
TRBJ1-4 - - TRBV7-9 TGTGCCAGCAGCTTATCCCGGGACGTGGGCGAAAAACTGTTTTTT CASSLSRDVGEKLFF
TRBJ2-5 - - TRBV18 TGTGCCAGCTCACCGGGGGCTAGCCAAGAGACCCAGTACTTC CASSPGASQETQYF
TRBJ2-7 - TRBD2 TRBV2 TGTGCCAGCATCGGACTAGCGGGCCCCTACGAGCAGTACTTC CASIGLAGPYEQYF
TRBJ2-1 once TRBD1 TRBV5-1 TGCGCCAGCAGCCCTTCCGGGACAGGGTTCGTCGATGAGCAGTTCTTC CASSPSGTGFVDEQFF